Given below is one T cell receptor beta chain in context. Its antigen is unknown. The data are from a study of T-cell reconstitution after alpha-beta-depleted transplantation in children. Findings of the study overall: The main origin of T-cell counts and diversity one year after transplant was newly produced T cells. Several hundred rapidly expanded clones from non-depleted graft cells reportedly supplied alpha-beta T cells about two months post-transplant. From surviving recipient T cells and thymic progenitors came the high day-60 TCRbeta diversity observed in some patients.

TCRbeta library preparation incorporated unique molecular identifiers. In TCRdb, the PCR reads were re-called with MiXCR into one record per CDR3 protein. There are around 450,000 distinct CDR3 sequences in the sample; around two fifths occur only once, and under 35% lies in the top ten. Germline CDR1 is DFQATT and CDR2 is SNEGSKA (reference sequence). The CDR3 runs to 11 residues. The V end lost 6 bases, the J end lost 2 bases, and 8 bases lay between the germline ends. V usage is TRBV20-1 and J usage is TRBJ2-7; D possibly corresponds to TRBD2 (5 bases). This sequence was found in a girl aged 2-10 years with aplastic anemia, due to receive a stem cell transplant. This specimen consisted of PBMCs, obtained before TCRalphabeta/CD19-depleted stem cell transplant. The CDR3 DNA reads TGCAGTGCAGCGGAAACCTACGAGCAGTACTTC. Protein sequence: CSAAETYEQYF.